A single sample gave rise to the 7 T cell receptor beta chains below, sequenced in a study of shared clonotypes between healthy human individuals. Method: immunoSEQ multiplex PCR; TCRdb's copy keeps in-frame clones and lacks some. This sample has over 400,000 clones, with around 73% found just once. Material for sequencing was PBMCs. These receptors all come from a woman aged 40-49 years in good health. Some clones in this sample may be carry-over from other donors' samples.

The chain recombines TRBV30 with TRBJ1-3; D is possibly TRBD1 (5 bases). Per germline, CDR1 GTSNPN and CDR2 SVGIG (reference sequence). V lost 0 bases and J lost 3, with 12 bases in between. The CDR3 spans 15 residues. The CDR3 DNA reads TGTGCCTGGAGTGTGGGGGGAGCCATTGGAAACACCATATATTTT. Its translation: CAWSVGGAIGNTIYF. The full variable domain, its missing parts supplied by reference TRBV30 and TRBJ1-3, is SQTIHQWPATLVQPVGSPLSLECTVEGTSNPNLYWYRQAAGRGLQLLFYSVGIGQISSEVPQNLSASRPQDRQFILSSKKLLLSDSGFYLCAWSVGGAIGNTIYFGEGSWLTVV.

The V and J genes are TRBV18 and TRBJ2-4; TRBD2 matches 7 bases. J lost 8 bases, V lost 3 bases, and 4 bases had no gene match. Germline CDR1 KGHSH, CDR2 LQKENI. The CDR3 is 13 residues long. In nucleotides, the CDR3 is TGTGCCAGCTCACCCCGGGAGGATCACATTCAGTACTTC. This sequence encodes CASSPREDHIQYF.

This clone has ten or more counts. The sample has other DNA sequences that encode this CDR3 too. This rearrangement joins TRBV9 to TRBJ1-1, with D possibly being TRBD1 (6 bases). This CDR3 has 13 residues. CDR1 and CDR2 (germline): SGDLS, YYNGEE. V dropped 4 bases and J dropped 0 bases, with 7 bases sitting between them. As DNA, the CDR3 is TGTGCCAGCAGCAGACAGGTGAACACTGAAGCTTTCTTT. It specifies CASSRQVNTEAFF. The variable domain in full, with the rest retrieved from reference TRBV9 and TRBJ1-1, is DSGVTQTPKHLITATGQRVTLRCSPRSGDLSVYWYQQSLDQGLQFLIQYYNGEERAKGNILERFSAQQFPDLHSELNLSSLELGDSALYFCASSRQVNTEAFFGQGTRLTVV.

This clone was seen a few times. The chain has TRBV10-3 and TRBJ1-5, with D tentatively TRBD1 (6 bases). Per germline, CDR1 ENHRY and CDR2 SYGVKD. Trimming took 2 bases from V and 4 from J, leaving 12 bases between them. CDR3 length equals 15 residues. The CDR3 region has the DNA TGTGCCATCAGTGAGGGTGGACAGAGGAATCAGCCCCAGCATTTT. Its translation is CAISEGGQRNQPQHF.

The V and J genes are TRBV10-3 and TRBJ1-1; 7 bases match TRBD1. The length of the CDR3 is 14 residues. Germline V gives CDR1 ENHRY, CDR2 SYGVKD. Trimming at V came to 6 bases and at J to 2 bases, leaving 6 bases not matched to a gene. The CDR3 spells CAISAGTVNTEAFF. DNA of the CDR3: TGTGCCATCAGCGCCGGGACAGTCAACACTGAAGCTTTCTTT.

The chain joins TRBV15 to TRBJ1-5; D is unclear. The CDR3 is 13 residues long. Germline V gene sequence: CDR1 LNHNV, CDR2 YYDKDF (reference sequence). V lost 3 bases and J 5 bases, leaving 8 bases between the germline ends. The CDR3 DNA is TGTGCCACCAGCAGCATGCAAGATCAGCCCCAGCATTTT. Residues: CATSSMQDQPQHF.

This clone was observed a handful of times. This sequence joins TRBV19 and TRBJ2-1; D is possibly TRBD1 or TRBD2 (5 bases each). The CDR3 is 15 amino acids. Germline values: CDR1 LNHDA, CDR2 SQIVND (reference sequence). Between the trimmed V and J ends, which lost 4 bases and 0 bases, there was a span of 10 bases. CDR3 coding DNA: TGTGCCAGTAGTAGATCAGGGAGCTCCTACAATGAGCAGTTCTTC. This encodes CASSRSGSSYNEQFF.